The 8 T cell receptor beta chains given below trace back to one sample, sequenced in a study of blood T cell repertoires in COVID-19. The data were produced by immunoSEQ multiplex PCR, yet TCRdb's version contains in-frame clones alone and is incomplete. The data contain about 310,000 clones, around 87% of them singletons. The sequenced material came from peripheral blood. These receptors were obtained from a man in his fifties or sixties with active or convalescent COVID-19.

The chain carries TRBV18 and TRBJ1-5, with D perhaps TRBD1 (6 bases). The CDR3 loop spans 14 amino acids. Trimming shortened V by 4 bases and J by 3 bases, and 10 bases separated the two germline ends. Germline CDR1 reads KGHSH; CDR2 reads LQKENI. CDR3 nucleotide sequence: TGTGCCAGCTCACAACAGGGCCTCAATCAGCCCCAGCATTTT. Translated, it gives CASSQQGLNQPQHF.

V is TRBV18 and J is TRBJ1-1, with a tentative D call TRBD1 (5 bases). Germline V gene lookup returns CDR1 KGHSH and CDR2 LQKENI. The CDR3 loop spans 15 amino acids. The V end was cut by 0 bases, the J end by 0 bases, with 8 bases between. The DNA for the CDR3 is TGTGCCAGCTCACCACCGACAGTCATGAACACTGAAGCTTTCTTT. Protein: CASSPPTVMNTEAFF.

This clone was counted a single time. This chain links TRBV5-1 with TRBJ1-2, with D unclear. Trimming shortened V by 0 bases and J by 1 base, and 10 bases separated the two germline ends. The CDR3 contains 15 residues. Germline values: CDR1 SGHRS, CDR2 YFSETQ. CDR3 region: CASSLAETSNYGYTF. In nucleotides, the CDR3 is TGCGCCAGCAGCTTGGCGGAGACGAGTAACTATGGCTACACCTTC. The full variable domain, with the rest looked up from reference TRBV5-1 and TRBJ1-2, is KAGVTQTPRYLIKTRGQQVTLSCSPISGHRSVSWYQQTPGQGLQFLFEYFSETQRNKGNFPGRFSGRQFSNSRSEMNVSTLELGDSALYLCASSLAETSNYGYTFGSGTRLTVV.

The chain is built from TRBV4-2 and TRBJ2-3; possible D gene TRBD2, 5 bases. CDR1 is LGHNA and CDR2 is YNFKEQ in the germline V gene. Deletions cut 0 bases from V and 1 base from J, with 8 bases between. The CDR3 sequence is 15 residues long. The chain's CDR3 is CASSQDIARTDTQYF. In DNA form, the CDR3 reads TGTGCCAGCAGCCAAGATATAGCGCGCACAGATACGCAGTATTTT.

V is TRBV6-2 or TRBV6-3 and J is TRBJ1-5; a possible D gene is TRBD1 (5 bases). The germline V and J ends were trimmed by 1 base and 7 bases, with 17 bases remaining between them. Germline CDR1 reads MNHEY; CDR2 reads SVGEGT. The CDR3 is 16 residues long. CDR3 loop: CASSYWAGSDLQPQHF. CDR3 bases: TGTGCCAGCAGTTACTGGGCAGGGTCAGACCTGCAGCCCCAGCATTTT.

V is TRBV4-1 and J is TRBJ2-2; the D gene is possibly TRBD2 (5 bases). This CDR3 contains 17 residues. V lost 5 bases and J 5 bases, leaving 21 bases between the germline ends. Germline V gene data show CDR1 as MGHRA and CDR2 as YSYEKL. The CDR3 nucleotides read TGCGCCAGCAGCTTCCGTTCGTCCGGGATCATAACCGGGGAGCTGTTTTTT. Translation: CASSFRSSGIITGELFF.

The V gene is TRBV6-6, the J gene TRBJ2-7; the match to TRBD1 covers 7 bases. The J segment lost 3 bases and the V segment lost 6 bases, leaving 8 bases of the junction unmatched. Germline-derived CDR1 and CDR2 are MNHNY and SVGAGI (reference sequence). This CDR3 contains 14 residues. The CDR3 loop is CASRPTGSYYEQYF. Here the CDR3 DNA reads TGTGCCAGCAGGCCGACAGGGTCCTACTACGAGCAGTACTTC.

The V call is TRBV7-3, the J call TRBJ1-2; tentative D call: TRBD1 (5 bases). In germline, CDR1 is SGHTA, CDR2 FQGTGA. CDR3 length: 16 residues. Trimming shortened V by 5 bases and J by 4 bases, and 20 bases separated the two germline ends. The DNA of the CDR3 is TGTGCCAGCAGCCCTTTTAGTTTGCAGGGATCCTATGGCTACACCTTC. Translated: CASSPFSLQGSYGYTF.